This paragraph covers one T cell receptor (beta chain) sequence. Its antigen is not known. The germline CDR1 and CDR2 sequences are SGHDN and FVKESK. Trimming shortened V by 4 bases and J by 7 bases, and 13 bases separated the two germline ends. CDR3 length: 13 residues. The data belong to a study of T cell responses to AZD1222 COVID-19 vaccine. Whole-study results and caveats: The sample set comprised mostly white British donors with more females, and clonal diversity was possibly underestimated. Seropositive AZD1222 recipients at baseline numbered only five or six. Reportedly, nearly half of unique spike TCRs recognized epitopes outside B.1.351/B.1.1.7 mutations. Among vaccine-associated CD4 TCRs, coverage spanned spike, with dominance at 160-218 and 743-854.

Repertoires were generated with immunoSEQ multiplex PCR, while TCRdb's copy carries only in-frame clones and drops some. The sample carries about 140,000 clones, just under 95% recorded once. This TCR was recovered from an adult in good health. The material was peripheral blood, obtained on day 0 of AZD1222 vaccination. The chain is built from TRBV14 and TRBJ1-1; TRBD1 is a possible D gene (5 bases). Written as DNA, the CDR3 is TGTGCCAGCAGCCTCGGGGCGGCCGTTGAAGCTTTCTTT. It codes for CASSLGAAVEAFF.